The clone carrying this TCR beta chain is a singleton in its sample. Original methodology: By means of reference gene primer amplification, nucleated cell counts were estimated. Repertoires were generated with immunoSEQ multiplex PCR, while TCRdb's copy carries only in-frame clones and drops some. V, J and clone size are those of that table, while D and trimming were read from the DNA. The sample has some 200,000 clones; 60% to 85% are singletons. This sample is drawn from a study of blood T cell repertoires in COVID-19. For the study at large: Sites across the United States, Italy and Spain contributed samples from acute and convalescent COVID-19.

The clonotype was recovered from a woman aged 50 to 60 with active or convalescent COVID-19. Sequenced material: peripheral blood.

CDR3 nucleotide sequence: TGCGCCAGCAGCCAAGATTTTGGACAGTACACAGATACGCAGTATTTT. This gives the protein CASSQDFGQYTDTQYF. The genes are TRBV4-3 and TRBJ2-3, with D possibly matching TRBD1 (6 bases). The V gene's germline CDR1 is LGHNA and CDR2 YSLEER. This CDR3 is 16 amino acids long. Trimming took 0 bases from V and 2 from J, leaving 12 bases between them.